This TCR beta chain was captured by sequencing in a study of blood T cells in healthy people across ages. V gave up 0 bases and J gave up 4 bases, with 11 bases separating them. The CDR3 covers 15 residues. Germline CDR1 reads KGHSH; CDR2 reads LQKENI. Together with a sample-barcoded 5' primer, a J-beta primer mix was included in a second PCR lasting about 7 to 12 cycles. TCRdb re-analysed the 5' RACE reads in MiXCR, keeping a single row per CDR3 protein. This table has about 970,000 distinct CDR3 sequences, roughly 50% appearing once. This TCR was recovered from a woman in her sixties or seventies in good health. This chain connects TRBV18 to TRBJ2-3, with D perhaps TRBD1 (5 bases). Source material: blood. The CDR3 reads CASSPPRQQPDTQYF. CDR3 nucleotide sequence: TGTGCCAGCTCACCACCGAGACAGCAGCCAGATACGCAGTATTTT.